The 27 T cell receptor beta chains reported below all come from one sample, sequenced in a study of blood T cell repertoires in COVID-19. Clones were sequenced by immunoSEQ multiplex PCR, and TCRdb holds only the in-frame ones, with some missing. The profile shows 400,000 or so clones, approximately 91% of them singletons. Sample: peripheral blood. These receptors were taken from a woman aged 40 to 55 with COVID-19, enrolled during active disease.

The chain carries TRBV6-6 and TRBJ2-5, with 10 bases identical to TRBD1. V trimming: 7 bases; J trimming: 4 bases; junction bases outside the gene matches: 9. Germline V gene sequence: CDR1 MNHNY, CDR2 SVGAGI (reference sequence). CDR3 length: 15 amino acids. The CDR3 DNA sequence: TGTGCCAGCAAGACAGGGGGCATCGGTAGAGAGACCCAGTACTTC. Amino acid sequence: CASKTGGIGRETQYF.

In DNA form, the CDR3 reads TGTGCCAGCAGCTTAGCCGGGACAGGGATTGATGGCTACACCTTC. Translating it yields CASSLAGTGIDGYTF. The rearrangement links TRBV7-2 to TRBJ1-2; 9 positions agree with TRBD1. This CDR3 spans 15 amino acids. From germline, CDR1 is SGHTA and CDR2 FQGNSA. The V and J ends lost 0 bases and 6 bases, in that order; junction bases with no gene match: 5.

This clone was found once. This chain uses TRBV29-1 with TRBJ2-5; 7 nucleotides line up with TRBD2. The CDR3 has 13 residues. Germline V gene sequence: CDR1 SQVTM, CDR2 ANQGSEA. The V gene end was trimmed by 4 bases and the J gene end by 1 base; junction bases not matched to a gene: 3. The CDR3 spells CSVAGGIQETQYF. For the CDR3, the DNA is TGCAGCGTTGCGGGGGGAATCCAAGAGACCCAGTACTTC.

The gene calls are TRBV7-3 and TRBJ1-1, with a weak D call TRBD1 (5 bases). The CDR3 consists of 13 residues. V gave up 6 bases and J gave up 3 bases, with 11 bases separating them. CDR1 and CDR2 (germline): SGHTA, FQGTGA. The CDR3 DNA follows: TGTGCCAGCAGTCAGCAGGGATACACTGAAGCTTTCTTT. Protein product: CASSQQGYTEAFF.

The CDR3 loop is CAISESMAGSGQPQHF. CDR3 DNA: TGTGCCATCAGTGAGTCGATGGCAGGGTCGGGTCAGCCCCAGCATTTT. V usage is TRBV10-3 and J usage is TRBJ1-5, with D perhaps matching TRBD1 (5 bases). The V end was cut by 0 bases, the J end by 6 bases, with 15 bases between. The CDR3 loop spans 16 amino acids. Germline lookup yields CDR1 ENHRY and CDR2 SYGVKD.

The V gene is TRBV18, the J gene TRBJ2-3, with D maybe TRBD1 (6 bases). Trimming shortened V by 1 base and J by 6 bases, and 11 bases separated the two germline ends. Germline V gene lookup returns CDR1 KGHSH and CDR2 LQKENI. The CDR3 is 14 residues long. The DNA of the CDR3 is TGTGCCAGCTCACCACTCGACACAGGGGATACGCAGTATTTT. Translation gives CASSPLDTGDTQYF.

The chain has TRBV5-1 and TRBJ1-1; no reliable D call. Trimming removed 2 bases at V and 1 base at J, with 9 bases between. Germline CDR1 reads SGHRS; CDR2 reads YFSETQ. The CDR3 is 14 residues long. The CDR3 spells CASSLGASNTEAFF. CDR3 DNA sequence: TGCGCCAGCAGCTTAGGAGCTTCGAACACTGAAGCTTTCTTT.

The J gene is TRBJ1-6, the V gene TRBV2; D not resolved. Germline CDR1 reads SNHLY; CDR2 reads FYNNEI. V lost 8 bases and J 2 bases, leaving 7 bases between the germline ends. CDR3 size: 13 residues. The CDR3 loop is CASCGAYNSPLHF. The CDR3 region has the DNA TGTGCCAGCTGCGGTGCCTATAATTCACCCCTCCACTTT.

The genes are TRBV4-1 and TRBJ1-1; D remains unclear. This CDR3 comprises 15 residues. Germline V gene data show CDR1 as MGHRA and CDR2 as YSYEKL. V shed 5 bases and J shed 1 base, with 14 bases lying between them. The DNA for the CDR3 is TGCGCCAGCAGCACCCCTGGACTGAGGAACACTGAAGCTTTCTTT. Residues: CASSTPGLRNTEAFF.

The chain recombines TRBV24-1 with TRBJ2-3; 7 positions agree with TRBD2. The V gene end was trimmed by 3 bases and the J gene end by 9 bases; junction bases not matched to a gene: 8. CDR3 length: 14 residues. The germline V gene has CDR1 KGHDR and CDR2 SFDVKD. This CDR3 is CATSDRGRGGTQYF. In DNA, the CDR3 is TGTGCCACCAGTGATCGCGGACGGGGAGGGACGCAGTATTTT.

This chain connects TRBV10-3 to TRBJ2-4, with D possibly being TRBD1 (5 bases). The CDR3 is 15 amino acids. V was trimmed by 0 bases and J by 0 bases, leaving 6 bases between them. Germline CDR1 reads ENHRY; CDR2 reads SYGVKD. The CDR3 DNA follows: TGTGCCATCAGTGAGTCTCAGGGAGCCAAAAACATTCAGTACTTC. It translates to CAISESQGAKNIQYF.

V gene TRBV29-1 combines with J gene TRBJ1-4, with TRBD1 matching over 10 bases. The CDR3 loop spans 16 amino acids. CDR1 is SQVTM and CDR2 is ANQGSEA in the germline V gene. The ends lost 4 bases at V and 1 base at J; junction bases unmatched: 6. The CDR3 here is CSVAGGQGLTNEKLFF. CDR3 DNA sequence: TGCAGCGTTGCAGGGGGACAGGGGTTAACTAATGAAAAACTGTTTTTT.

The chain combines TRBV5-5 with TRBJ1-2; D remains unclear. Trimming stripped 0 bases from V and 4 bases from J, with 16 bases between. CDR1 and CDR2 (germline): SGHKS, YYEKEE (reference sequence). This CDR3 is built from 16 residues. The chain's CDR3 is CASSLGTPVGSYGYTF. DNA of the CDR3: TGTGCCAGCAGCTTGGGGACTCCGGTGGGATCCTATGGCTACACCTTC.

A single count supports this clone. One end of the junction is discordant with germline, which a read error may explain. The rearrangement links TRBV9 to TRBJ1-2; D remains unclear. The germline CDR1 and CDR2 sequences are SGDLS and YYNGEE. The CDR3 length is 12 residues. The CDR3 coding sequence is TGTGCCAGCAGCACCCGAGACGGGAGGGTTTCTTTC. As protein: CASSTRDGRVSF.

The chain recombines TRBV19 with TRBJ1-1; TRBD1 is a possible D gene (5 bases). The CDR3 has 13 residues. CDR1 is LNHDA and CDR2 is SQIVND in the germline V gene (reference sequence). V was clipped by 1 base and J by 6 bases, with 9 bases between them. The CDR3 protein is CASSIAGGAEAFF. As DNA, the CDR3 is TGTGCCAGTAGTATAGCTGGGGGGGCTGAAGCTTTCTTT.

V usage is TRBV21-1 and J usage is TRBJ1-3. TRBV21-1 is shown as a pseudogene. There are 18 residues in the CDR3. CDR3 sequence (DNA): TGTGCCAGCAGCAAAGCGAAAAGTTTGGGACTCTCTGGAAACACCATATATTTT. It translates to CASSKAKSLGLSGNTIYF.

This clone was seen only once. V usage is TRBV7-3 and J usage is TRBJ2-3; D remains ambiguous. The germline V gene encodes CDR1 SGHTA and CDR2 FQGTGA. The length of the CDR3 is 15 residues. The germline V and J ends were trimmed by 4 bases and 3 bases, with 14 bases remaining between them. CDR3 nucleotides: TGTGCCAGCAGCTCGACGACCACCGGGACAGATACGCAGTATTTT. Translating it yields CASSSTTTGTDTQYF.

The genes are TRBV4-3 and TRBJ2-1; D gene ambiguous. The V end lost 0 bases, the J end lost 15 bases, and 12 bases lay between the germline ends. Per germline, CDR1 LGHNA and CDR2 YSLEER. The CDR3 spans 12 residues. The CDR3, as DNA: TGCGCCAGCAGCCAAGATGCGAGCTCTCCGTTCTTC. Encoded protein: CASSQDASSPFF.

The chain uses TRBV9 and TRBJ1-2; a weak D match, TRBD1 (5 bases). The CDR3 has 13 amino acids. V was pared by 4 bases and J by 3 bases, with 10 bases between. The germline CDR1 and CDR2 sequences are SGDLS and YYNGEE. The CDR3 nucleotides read TGTGCCAGCAGCCCCCGGGACTACTATGGCTACACCTTC. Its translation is CASSPRDYYGYTF.

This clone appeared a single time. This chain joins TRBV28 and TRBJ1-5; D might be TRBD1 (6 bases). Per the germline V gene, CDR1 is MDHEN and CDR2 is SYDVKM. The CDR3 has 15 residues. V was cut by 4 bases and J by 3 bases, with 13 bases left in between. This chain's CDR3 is CASSSTTGLNQPQHF. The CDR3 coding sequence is TGTGCCAGCAGTTCGACGACAGGACTCAATCAGCCCCAGCATTTT.

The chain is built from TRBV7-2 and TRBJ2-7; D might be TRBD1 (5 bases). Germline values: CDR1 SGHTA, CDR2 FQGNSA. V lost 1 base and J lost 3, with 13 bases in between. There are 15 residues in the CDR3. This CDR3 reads CASSLVTAQGYEQYF. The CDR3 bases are TGTGCCAGCAGCTTAGTCACAGCCCAGGGCTACGAGCAGTACTTC.

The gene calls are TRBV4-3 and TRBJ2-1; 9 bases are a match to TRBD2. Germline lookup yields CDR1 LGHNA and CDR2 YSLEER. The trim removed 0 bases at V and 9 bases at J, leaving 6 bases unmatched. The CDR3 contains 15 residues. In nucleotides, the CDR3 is TGCGCCAGCAGCCAAGAGGGGCGGGAGGGCGGTGAGCAGTTCTTC. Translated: CASSQEGREGGEQFF.

The DNA of the CDR3 is TGTGCCGCCACCGGGACAGGGCCTTTGGAGCAGTTCTTC. Its translation is CAATGTGPLEQFF. This chain uses TRBV12-2 with TRBJ2-1; the table assigns TRBD1, which was not confirmed against the DNA. TRBV12-2 has pseudogene status. CDR3 length: 13 residues.

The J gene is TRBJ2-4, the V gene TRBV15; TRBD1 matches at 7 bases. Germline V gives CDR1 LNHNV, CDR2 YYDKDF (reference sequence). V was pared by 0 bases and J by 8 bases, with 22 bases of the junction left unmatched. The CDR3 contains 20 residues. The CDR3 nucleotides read TGTGCCACCAGCAGAGATGGCTCCCTTGGAAGGGGGCGCATAAAGTACATTCAGTACTTC. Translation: CATSRDGSLGRGRIKYIQYF. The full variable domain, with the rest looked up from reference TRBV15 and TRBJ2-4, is DAMVIQNPRYQVTQFGKPVTLSCSQTLNHNVMYWYQQKSSQAPKLLFHYYDKDFNNEADTPDNFQSRRPNTSFCFLDIRSPGLGDTAMYLCATSRDGSLGRGRIKYIQYFGAGTRLSVL.

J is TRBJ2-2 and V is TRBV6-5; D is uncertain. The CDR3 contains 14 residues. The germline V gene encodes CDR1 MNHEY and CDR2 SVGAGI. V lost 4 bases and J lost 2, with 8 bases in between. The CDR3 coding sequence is TGTGCCAGCAGTTCCGACTCAAACACCGGGGAGCTGTTTTTT. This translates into CASSSDSNTGELFF.

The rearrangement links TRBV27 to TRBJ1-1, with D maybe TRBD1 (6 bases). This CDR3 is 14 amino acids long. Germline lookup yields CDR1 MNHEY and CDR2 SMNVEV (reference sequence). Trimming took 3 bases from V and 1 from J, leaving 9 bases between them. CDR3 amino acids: CASSFIQGNTEAFF. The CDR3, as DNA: TGTGCCAGCAGTTTCATACAGGGGAACACTGAAGCTTTCTTT.

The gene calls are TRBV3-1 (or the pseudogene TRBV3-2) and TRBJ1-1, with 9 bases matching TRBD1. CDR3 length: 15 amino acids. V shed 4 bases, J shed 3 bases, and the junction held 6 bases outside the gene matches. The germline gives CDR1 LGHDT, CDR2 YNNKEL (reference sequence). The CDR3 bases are TGTGCCAGCAGCCCTCAACAGGGGGCGGACACTGAAGCTTTCTTT. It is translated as CASSPQQGADTEAFF.